The rows below give T cell receptor beta chains drawn from one sample of a study of blood T cells in healthy people across ages. TCRdb used MiXCR to reprocess the 5' RACE reads, holding one entry per CDR3 protein. Of some 900,000 distinct CDR3 sequences in the sample, around 30% were seen once. The specimen was blood. The receptors derive from a woman of 80 years or more in good health. The CDR3 runs from the conserved cysteine through the conserved F or W. The D gene is left open where the match is weak. Clone size is shown for a subset of rows, as once, few, many or a class of expanded clone.

d_gene	v_gene	j_gene	abundance	CDR3aa	CDR3nt
.	TRBV4-3	TRBJ2-5	many	CASSQARTETQYF	TGCGCCAGCAGCCAAGCCCGAACAGAGACCCAGTACTTC
TRBD1	TRBV19	TRBJ2-1	.	CASSRSGQGLYNEQFF	TGTGCCAGTAGTCGATCCGGACAGGGGTTATACAATGAGCAGTTCTTC
TRBD1	TRBV11-2	TRBJ1-1	.	CASSSPDRGNTEAFF	TGTGCCAGCAGCTCTCCGGACAGGGGGAACACTGAAGCTTTCTTT
.	TRBV3-1	TRBJ2-3	.	CASSPPSNRDPIPRTDTQYF	TGTGCCAGCAGCCCCCCCTCAAACCGGGACCCTATCCCCCGCACAGATACGCAGTATTTT
TRBD2	TRBV11-2	TRBJ2-3	few	CASSRSGGAFADTQYF	TGTGCCAGCAGCCGTAGCGGGGGGGCCTTCGCAGATACGCAGTATTTT
.	TRBV20-1	TRBJ2-2	.	CSAREAGTGELFF	TGCAGTGCTAGAGAGGCGGGCACCGGGGAGCTGTTTTTT
.	TRBV12-3/TRBV12-4	TRBJ1-4	.	CASSPKGRVRKLFF	TGTGCCAGCAGCCCGAAGGGGAGGGTTAGAAAACTGTTTTTT
.	TRBV5-1	TRBJ2-1	.	CASSFGLFSYEQFF	TGCGCCAGCAGCTTTGGGCTATTCTCCTATGAGCAGTTCTTC
.	TRBV28	TRBJ2-1	few	CASSFGVRTNEQFF	TGTGCCAGCAGTTTTGGGGTCCGGACCAATGAGCAGTTCTTC
TRBD2	TRBV11-2	TRBJ2-5	many	CASSPTLAGAQETQYF	TGTGCCAGCAGCCCCACCCTAGCGGGGGCCCAAGAGACCCAGTACTTC
TRBD1	TRBV9	TRBJ2-3	few	CASSASTGTTDTQYF	TGTGCCAGCAGCGCCTCGACAGGGACCACGGATACGCAGTATTTT
.	TRBV6-6	TRBJ2-1	many	CASSYSTGTNEQFF	TGTGCCAGCAGTTACTCCACCGGCACCAATGAGCAGTTCTTC
.	TRBV7-9	TRBJ2-7	many	CASSARGHYEQYF	TGTGCCAGCAGCGCGCGGGGTCACTACGAGCAGTACTTC
.	TRBV5-5	TRBJ2-7	.	CASSLSTHYEQYF	TGTGCCAGCAGCTTGTCGACACACTACGAGCAGTACTTC
.	TRBV27	TRBJ2-7	many	CASSLSRAYSYEQYF	TGTGCCAGCAGTTTATCCCGGGCCTACTCCTACGAGCAGTACTTC
.	TRBV7-9	TRBJ1-2	many	CASSSGLEGFEYGYTF	TGTGCCAGCAGCTCAGGATTGGAGGGTTTCGAGTATGGCTACACCTTC
.	TRBV7-8	TRBJ1-1	few	CASSPQGPGTEAFF	TGTGCCAGCAGCCCTCAGGGACCGGGCACTGAAGCTTTCTTT
.	TRBV24-1	TRBJ2-7	few	CATSDSGGGPAYEQYF	TGTGCCACCAGTGATTCAGGGGGAGGGCCCGCCTACGAGCAGTACTTC
.	TRBV5-8	TRBJ2-7	once	CASSYRASSYNEQYF	TGTGCCAGCAGCTACAGGGCGAGCTCCTACAATGAGCAGTACTTC
.	TRBV6-1	TRBJ2-1	many	CASRRATSSAGFF	TGTGCCAGCAGGAGGGCAACTAGTTCGGCGGGGTTCTTC
.	TRBV5-1	TRBJ2-7	many	CASRRSTGLGYEQYF	TGCGCCAGCAGAAGATCGACGGGACTCGGCTACGAGCAGTACTTC
.	TRBV7-9	TRBJ1-4	few	CASSSLRAAEKLFF	TGTGCCAGCAGTTCCCTAAGGGCGGCGGAAAAACTGTTTTTT
.	TRBV15	TRBJ1-3	.	CATSRDVAGNTIYF	TGTGCCACCAGCAGAGATGTAGCTGGAAACACCATATATTTT
TRBD1	TRBV29-1	TRBJ2-5	.	CSVEWLGQGVLYEQYF	TGCAGCGTTGAATGGTTGGGACAGGGCGTATTATATGAGCAGTACTTC
TRBD1	TRBV5-1	TRBJ1-3	.	CASSRQGFSGNTIYF	TGCGCCAGCAGCCGACAGGGATTCTCTGGAAACACCATATATTTT
TRBD1	TRBV7-9	TRBJ1-6	.	CASSPAWDRTSNSPLHF	TGTGCCAGCAGCCCCGCCTGGGACAGGACGAGTAATTCACCCCTCCACTTT
TRBD1	TRBV3-1	TRBJ1-6	.	CASSQAGQSYNSPLHF	TGTGCCAGCAGCCAAGCGGGACAGTCCTATAATTCACCCCTCCACTTT
TRBD2	TRBV24-1	TRBJ2-3	many	CATSERAGPKDTQYF	TGTGCCACCAGTGAGAGAGCGGGGCCTAAGGATACGCAGTATTTT
TRBD1	TRBV12-3/TRBV12-4	TRBJ2-3	many	CASRRQGGTDTQYF	TGTGCCAGCAGAAGACAGGGGGGTACAGATACGCAGTATTTT
TRBD1	TRBV27	TRBJ1-2	.	CASSPQDRGPGYTF	TGTGCCAGCAGTCCCCAGGACAGGGGGCCTGGCTACACCTTC
.	TRBV5-1	TRBJ2-3	few	CASSLVVDTQYF	TGCGCCAGCAGCTTGGTGGTAGATACGCAGTATTTT